The 22 T cell receptor beta chains below come from one sample, sequenced in a study of tumor-infiltrating lymphocytes in primary liver carcinoma (dated by TCRdb to the late 2010s). Sequencing relied on an Illumina HiSeq 2500. Using a constant-region primer and ProtoScript II reverse transcriptase, TCRbeta-specific cDNA was reverse-transcribed from about 460 ng total RNA. Construction of the TCRbeta libraries relied on three nested rounds of multiplex PCR, following a slightly modified ARM-PCR procedure. Multiplex TRBV1-TRBV30 forward primers and a Cbeta reverse primer were used in the first two PCR rounds, each of which was run for approximately 11 cycles. TCRdb itself trimmed the public reads at Q25 with fastp, ran MiXCR and retained productive beta chains. Each record represents a unique CDR3 protein, reported with the most common genes and DNA among its rows. The sample yields 50,000 to 60,000 distinct CDR3 sequences; about 80% were counted once. The ten largest clonotypes hold roughly a quarter of the sample.

Without any cell sorting, total RNA and DNA were extracted together from around 20-30 mg of bulk tissue using the AllPrep DNA/RNA mini kit. The sample comprised liver tumor tissue from sampling region 5. The sample's cell subset or site label is to be understood as: tumor region T5, tumor centre. The receptor source for this set is a man between 35 and 55 years old with primary liver carcinoma and hepatitis B virus infection.

About this clonotype itself: In this CDR3 the conserved last residue, phenylalanine or tryptophan, is missing, so a read error is likely. V is TRBV29-1 and J is TRBJ2-1; 12 bases are a match to TRBD2. This CDR3 has 14 amino acids. Losses at the gene ends were 7 bases for V and 9 bases for J; bases not matched to a gene: 10. Germline-derived CDR1 and CDR2 are SQVTM and ANQGSEA. Written as DNA, the CDR3 is TGCAGCGCTGCCCTAGCGGGAGGGGTCAGTGAGCAGTTCATC. Its translation: CSAALAGGVSEQFI.

Turning to this clonotype: At one boundary the junction diverges from the germline segment, which might be a read error. The genes are TRBV11-2 and TRBJ2-5; TRBD2 matches 10 bases. CDR1 and CDR2 (germline): SGHAT, FQNNGV. This CDR3 is built from 17 residues. The CDR3 coding sequence is TGTGCCAGCAGCTTAAGACTAGCGGGTGACTCGTGCGAGTCCCAATACTTC. Its protein product is CASSLRLAGDSCESQYF. Full variable domain (missing parts from reference TRBV11-2 and TRBJ2-5): EAGVAQSPRYKIIEKRQSVAFWCNPISGHATLYWYQQILGQGPKLLIQFQNNGVVDDSQLPKDRFSAERLKGVDSTLKIQPAKLEDSAVYLCASSLRLAGDSCESQYFGPGTRLLVL.

With respect to this clonotype: One end of the junction does not line up with germline, which may come from a read error. This sequence joins TRBV28 and TRBJ1-1, with 7 bases lining up with TRBD1. CDR3 length: 13 residues. Germline values: CDR1 MDHEN, CDR2 SYDVKM. This CDR3 reads CASSSPVTGAAFF. CDR3 nucleotides: TGCGCCAGCAGTTCACCGGTTACAGGGGCAGCTTTCTTT.

As for this clonotype: Germline and junction disagree at one end, which may indicate a read error. The chain combines TRBV4-2 with TRBJ2-7; 8 bases match TRBD2. The CDR3 totals 16 residues. Germline CDR1 and CDR2: LGHNA and YNFKEQ. The CDR3 nucleotides are TGTGCCAGCAGCGCCGCCTGGAGCGGGAGCTCCAACGAGCAGTGCTTC. Protein: CASSAAWSGSSNEQCF.

Only one count was recorded for this clonotype. The chain has TRBV5-6 and TRBJ2-1; D perhaps matches TRBD2 (5 bases). This CDR3 comprises 15 residues. Germline V lookup: CDR1 SGHDT, CDR2 YYEEEE. The V gene lost 4 bases and the J gene lost 7 bases, with 18 bases spanning the gap. The CDR3, as DNA: TGTGCCAGCAGCGACGGCGTGAGGGCCAGTAATGAGCAGTTCTTC. As protein: CASSDGVRASNEQFF.

This chain joins TRBV28 and TRBJ1-2; 8 bases line up with TRBD1. This CDR3 has 15 residues. Germline lookup yields CDR1 MDHEN and CDR2 SYDVKM. J lost 0 bases, V lost 8 bases, and 8 bases had no gene match. CDR3 region: CASRGQGLANYGYTF. The CDR3 region has the DNA TGTGCCAGCCGTGGACAGGGCCTAGCTAACTATGGCTACACCTTC.

With regard to this clonotype: At one end, the junction sequence differs from germline, possibly due to a read error. The chain employs TRBV11-2 and TRBJ2-5; the D gene is possibly TRBD2 (5 bases). The CDR3 is 13 residues long. The germline V gene has CDR1 SGHAT and CDR2 FQNNGV. The CDR3 sequence is CVSSFGVGETQYF. CDR3 sequence (DNA): TGTGTCAGCAGCTTCGGGGTCGGAGAGACCCAGTACTTC.

This clonotype occurred many times. V usage is TRBV28 and J usage is TRBJ2-7, with TRBD1 identical over 8 bases. Trimming at V came to 6 bases and at J to 1 base, leaving 5 bases not matched to a gene. Germline lookup yields CDR1 MDHEN and CDR2 SYDVKM. The CDR3 extends over 14 amino acids. The CDR3 protein is CASSSWTGSYEQYF. As DNA, the CDR3 is TGTGCCAGCAGCTCCTGGACAGGGTCCTACGAGCAGTACTTC. Looking up the rest from reference TRBV28 and TRBJ2-7 gives the full variable domain: DVKVTQSSRYLVKRTGEKVFLECVQDMDHENMFWYRQDPGLGLRLIYFSYDVKMKEKGDIPEGYSVSREKKERFSLILESASTNQTSMYLCASSSWTGSYEQYFGPGTRLTVT.

This clonotype appeared a single time. V usage is TRBV6-1 and J usage is TRBJ2-3; D might be TRBD2 (6 bases). The V gene lost 11 bases and the J gene lost 3 bases, with 21 bases spanning the gap. This CDR3 comprises 15 residues. CDR1 is MNHNS, CDR2 SASEGT, per germline. The CDR3 nucleotides are TGTGCCGGCACTGCAGGAGGTGGAGGGACAGATACGCAGTATTTT. Translation: CAGTAGGGGTDTQYF.

Concerning this clonotype itself: One junction end does not reproduce the germline sequence, and a read error may be involved. This chain connects TRBV15 to TRBJ1-4; possible D gene TRBD1, 5 bases. The CDR3 is 15 amino acids. Germline V gene lookup returns CDR1 LNHNV and CDR2 YYDKDF (reference sequence). The CDR3 region has the DNA TGTGCCGCCAGCAGAGGGGCATCTGGGAATGAAAAACTGTTTTTT. It specifies CAASRGASGNEKLFF.

The CDR3, as DNA: TGCAGCGTTGCGGGCGCCCGCAAGGAGTACTTC. Translation gives CSVAGARKEYF. V is TRBV29-1 and J is TRBJ2-7, with unresolved D. The CDR3 totals 11 residues. Trimming cost V 4 bases and J 11 bases, with 15 bases left between them. Germline V gene sequence: CDR1 SQVTM, CDR2 ANQGSEA.

With respect to this clonotype: Because the CDR3 is missing its conserved closing phenylalanine or tryptophan, this is likely a read error. The V call is TRBV20-1, the J call TRBJ1-6, with TRBD1 identical over 7 bases. CDR1 is DFQATT and CDR2 is SNEGSKA in the germline V gene (reference sequence). The CDR3 is 12 amino acids. The V gene end was trimmed by 6 bases and the J gene end by 7 bases; junction bases not matched to a gene: 3. The CDR3 here is CSANRGNSPLHY. The CDR3 nucleotides read TGCAGTGCAAACAGGGGAAATTCACCCCTCCACTAT.

On this clonotype itself: A junction end diverges from the germline sequence, so it may reflect a read error. The genes are TRBV5-1 and TRBJ2-1, with 7 bases identical to TRBD2. Germline CDR1 reads SGHRS; CDR2 reads YFSETQ. CDR3 length equals 16 residues. Here the CDR3 reads CASSLVAGEPYKEQFF. Written as DNA, the CDR3 is TGCGCCAGCAGCTTGGTGGCGGGAGAGCCATACAAGGAGCAGTTCTTC.

On this clonotype: At one end, the junction sequence differs from germline, possibly due to a read error. DNA of the CDR3: TGCGCCAATAGTGGCACAGCGGGAGTCTCAGATATGCAGTATTTT. As protein: CANSGTAGVSDMQYF. The chain joins TRBV5-1 to TRBJ2-3; 8 bases align to TRBD2. CDR1 is SGHRS, CDR2 YFSETQ, per germline. The CDR3 spans 15 residues.

As to this clonotype: The conserved closing phenylalanine or tryptophan is absent in this CDR3, likely reflecting a read error. The V and J genes are TRBV29-1 and TRBJ2-5, with D possibly matching TRBD1 (6 bases). Germline lookup yields CDR1 SQVTM and CDR2 ANQGSEA. The CDR3 runs 14 residues. For the CDR3, the DNA is TGCAGCTTTAGGACAGCATCGTTTCAAGAGACACAGTACCTC. It specifies CSFRTASFQETQYL.

The chain's CDR3 is CASSLDGFATEKLFF. As DNA, the CDR3 is TGTGCCAGCAGCTTAGATGGGTTCGCTACTGAAAAACTGTTTTTT. The J gene is TRBJ1-4, the V gene TRBV11-2; D call uncertain. The germline V gene encodes CDR1 SGHAT and CDR2 FQNNGV. Trimming took 0 bases from V and 7 from J, leaving 12 bases between them. The CDR3 is made up of 15 amino acids.

This clonotype was counted once. This chain joins TRBV4-3 and TRBJ1-2, with D hard to call. Germline loops: CDR1 LGHNA, CDR2 YSLEER. V was cut by 1 base and J by 8 bases, with 11 bases left in between. This CDR3 has 13 residues. The CDR3 protein is CASSQGTHLGYTF. CDR3 in DNA: TGCGCCAGCAGCCAAGGGACGCACCTAGGCTACACCTTC.

In nucleotides, the CDR3 is TGTGCCAGCAGCCGCCGCGGTAGCGGGATTATATACAATGAGCAGTTCTTC. It encodes CASSRRGSGIIYNEQFF. The V and J genes are TRBV11-2 and TRBJ2-1; 8 nucleotides align to TRBD2. The CDR3 totals 17 residues. V was pared by 5 bases and J by 4 bases, with 13 bases of the junction left unmatched. Germline CDR1 reads SGHAT; CDR2 reads FQNNGV.

Of note for this clonotype: No DNA is shown, since the ends of the CDR3 on it are uncertain; the CDR3 is the one TCRdb lists. The chain is built from TRBV19 and TRBJ2-2; the D call TRBD1 from the table was never checked on the DNA. The length of the CDR3 is 16 amino acids, counting both ends. Per the germline V gene, CDR1 is LNHDA and CDR2 is SQIVND (reference sequence). CDR3 protein: CASSSRVGTGSGDQFF.

This clonotype was observed a single time. Germline is not matched at one junction end, which may reflect a read error. The rearrangement links TRBV4-3 to TRBJ2-3; D gene ambiguous. The CDR3 consists of 13 residues. In germline, CDR1 is LGHNA, CDR2 YSLEER. The CDR3 sequence is CASSPLAGDTQCF. CDR3 DNA sequence: TGCGCCAGCAGCCCCCTTGCTGGAGATACGCAGTGTTTT.

The sample holds a few counts of this clonotype. Given the absence of the conserved phenylalanine or tryptophan at the CDR3 end, a read error is likely. The limits of the CDR3 on the DNA are not certain, so only TCRdb's listed CDR3 is given. The chain uses TRBV12-3 or TRBV12-4 and TRBJ2-7; TRBD1 is the table's D call, not checked against the DNA. Counting both end residues, the CDR3 totals 14 amino acids. CDR3 in amino acids: CASRGQGPSYEHYS.

The chain has TRBV4-3 and TRBJ1-1, with no clear D. V shed 6 bases and J shed 8 bases, with 16 bases lying between them. Looked up from germline, CDR1 is LGHNA and CDR2 is YSLEER. The CDR3 sequence is 13 residues long. CDR3 residues: CASSQRNRGEAFF. DNA of the CDR3: TGCGCCAGCAGTCAGCGGAACAGAGGAGAAGCTTTCTTT.